The 19 T cell receptor beta chains below all came from one sample that was sequenced in a study of blood T cell repertoires in COVID-19. Assay used: immunoSEQ multiplex PCR; TCRdb lists only in-frame clones, some missing. The repertoire holds about 220,000 clones, with roughly four fifths as singletons. The material sequenced was PBMCs or T cells enriched from blood (not recorded which). The receptors were gathered from a woman aged 60 to 75 who had recovered from COVID-19.

This sequence joins TRBV12-3 or TRBV12-4 and TRBJ2-3; the D gene is possibly TRBD1 (5 bases). Trimming removed 4 bases at V and 9 bases at J, with 14 bases between. The CDR3 length is 13 residues. CDR3 protein: CASSYQGERTQYF. The CDR3 coding sequence is TGTGCCAGCAGTTATCAGGGTGAGAGGACGCAGTATTTT.

This chain connects TRBV2 to TRBJ2-2, with TRBD1 matching over 10 bases. The length of the CDR3 is 15 residues. Per the germline V gene, CDR1 is SNHLY and CDR2 is FYNNEI. V lost 6 bases to trimming and J lost 7 bases; unmatched junction nucleotides: 8. The CDR3 region has the DNA TGTGCCAGCAGGCCCGGGACAGGGGTTGTCGGGGAGCTGTTTTTT. Translation: CASRPGTGVVGELFF. Full variable domain (remainder filled in from reference TRBV2 and TRBJ2-2): EPEVTQTPSHQVTQMGQEVILRCVPISNHLYFYWYRQILGQKVEFLVSFYNNEISEKSEIFDDQFSVERPDGSNFTLKIRSTKLEDSAMYFCASRPGTGVVGELFFGEGSRLTVL.

The V and J genes are TRBV5-6 and TRBJ1-2, with D perhaps TRBD1 (5 bases). The CDR3 sequence is 15 residues long. Deletions cut 4 bases from V and 2 bases from J, with 15 bases between. The V gene's germline CDR1 is SGHDT and CDR2 YYEEEE. The CDR3 sequence is CASSLGHIGNYGYTF. The CDR3 coding sequence is TGTGCCAGCAGCCTAGGACATATTGGAAACTATGGCTACACCTTC. The entire variable domain, with the rest obtained from reference TRBV5-6 and TRBJ1-2, is as follows: DAGVTQSPTHLIKTRGQQVTLRCSPKSGHDTVSWYQQALGQGPQFIFQYYEEEERQRGNFPDRFSGHQFPNYSSELNVNALLLGDSALYLCASSLGHIGNYGYTFGSGTRLTVV.

V is TRBV4-1 and J is TRBJ1-4, with TRBD1 matching 11 bases. After removal of 4 bases from V and 6 bases from J, the junction contained 4 bases not matched to a gene. The germline gives CDR1 MGHRA, CDR2 YSYEKL. The CDR3 contains 15 residues. Here the CDR3 reads CASSLGQGADEKLFF. The CDR3 nucleotides are TGCGCCAGCAGCCTCGGACAGGGGGCTGATGAAAAACTGTTTTTT.

J is TRBJ2-1 and V is TRBV6-5; 15 bases align to TRBD2. Germline CDR1 is MNHEY and CDR2 is SVGAGI. The V gene end was trimmed by 2 bases and the J gene end by 8 bases; junction bases not matched to a gene: 4. This CDR3 is 16 amino acids long. The CDR3 region is CASSYARTSGGDEQFF. The CDR3 DNA is TGTGCCAGCAGTTACGCAAGGACTAGCGGGGGGGATGAGCAGTTCTTC.

The gene calls are TRBV15 and TRBJ1-2, with D perhaps TRBD1 (6 bases). This CDR3 has 13 residues. V lost 1 base to trimming and J lost 8 bases, with 11 bases between them. The germline gives CDR1 LNHNV, CDR2 YYDKDF (reference sequence). CDR3 sequence reads: CATSRVGHWGYTF. The CDR3 DNA reads as TGTGCCACCAGCAGAGTGGGACATTGGGGCTACACCTTC.

The V call is TRBV5-4, the J call TRBJ2-7; possibly TRBD2 for D (6 bases). The length of the CDR3 is 15 residues. Germline loops: CDR1 SGHNT, CDR2 YYREEE (reference sequence). Between the trimmed V and J ends, which lost 5 bases and 3 bases, there was a span of 18 bases. CDR3 bases: TGTGCCAGCAGGCGGGACTTGAGATCGGGCTACGAGCAGTACTTC. Its translation is CASRRDLRSGYEQYF. Supplemented by reference TRBV5-4 and TRBJ2-7, the full variable domain reads ETGVTQSPTHLIKTRGQQVTLRCSSQSGHNTVSWYQQALGQGPQFIFQYYREEENGRGNFPPRFSGLQFPNYSSELNVNALELDDSALYLCASRRDLRSGYEQYFGPGTRLTVT.

This chain joins TRBV4-2 and TRBJ1-3; D gene uncertain. The germline V gene encodes CDR1 LGHNA and CDR2 YNFKEQ. CDR3 length: 10 residues. The DNA of the CDR3 is TGTGCAGCGGGAGGAAACACCATATATTTT. It translates to CAAGGNTIYF.

The chain links TRBV3-1 (or the pseudogene TRBV3-2) to TRBJ2-5; TRBD1 matches 9 bases. The V segment lost 8 bases and the J segment 6 bases; nucleotides outside the gene matches: 7. Germline CDR1 LGHDT, CDR2 YNNKEL (reference sequence). The CDR3 is 13 amino acids. CDR3 amino acids: CASEQGAGKTQYF. The DNA for the CDR3 is TGTGCCAGCGAACAGGGGGCCGGGAAGACCCAGTACTTC.

The V and J genes are TRBV5-4 and TRBJ2-2, with 9 bases identical to TRBD1. Per the germline V gene, CDR1 is SGHNT and CDR2 is YYREEE (reference sequence). Losses at the gene ends were 2 bases for V and 0 bases for J; bases not matched to a gene: 2. This CDR3 has 16 amino acids. The CDR3 DNA reads as TGTGCCAGCAGCTTAGGACAGGGGACGAACACCGGGGAGCTGTTTTTT. Translation: CASSLGQGTNTGELFF.

CDR3 sequence: CAISESGGTGELFF. CDR3 nucleotide sequence: TGTGCCATCAGTGAGTCGGGGGGCACCGGGGAGCTGTTTTTT. V usage is TRBV10-3 and J usage is TRBJ2-2; perhaps TRBD2 as D (6 bases). Germline V gives CDR1 ENHRY, CDR2 SYGVKD. Deletions cut 0 bases from V and 4 bases from J, with 6 bases between. The CDR3 is 14 amino acids.

This chain links TRBV12-3 or TRBV12-4 with TRBJ1-5, with D perhaps TRBD1 (5 bases). The CDR3 covers 12 residues. V was clipped by 4 bases and J by 4 bases, with 5 bases between them. The CDR3: CASSSGNQPQHF. The CDR3 bases are TGTGCCAGCAGTTCAGGGAATCAGCCCCAGCATTTT.

The rearrangement uses TRBV29-1 and TRBJ2-3; TRBD1 matches at 8 bases. CDR3 length: 12 amino acids. Losses at the gene ends were 6 bases for V and 6 bases for J; bases not matched to a gene: 5. Looked up from germline, CDR1 is SQVTM and CDR2 is ANQGSEA. The CDR3 reads CSVADRDDTQYF. Written as DNA, the CDR3 is TGCAGCGTGGCGGACAGGGACGATACGCAGTATTTT.

The chain links TRBV10-2 to TRBJ2-7; the match to TRBD1 covers 9 bases. This CDR3 has 14 amino acids. V trimming: 10 bases; J trimming: 6 bases; junction bases outside the gene matches: 13. CDR1 is WSHSY and CDR2 is SAAADI in the germline V gene. CDR3 coding DNA: TGCGCCACCCTATCCGGGACAGGGACCCCCGAGCAGTACTTC. This translates into CATLSGTGTPEQYF.

In its sample, this clone was seen once. This chain uses TRBV7-8 with TRBJ1-5, with 9 bases that match TRBD1. Looked up from germline, CDR1 is SGHVS and CDR2 is FQNEAQ. Trimming at V came to 5 bases and at J to 5 bases, leaving 4 bases not matched to a gene. CDR3 size: 14 residues. Here the CDR3 reads CASSLDRGDQPQHF. As DNA, the CDR3 is TGTGCCAGCAGCCTCGACAGGGGGGATCAGCCCCAGCATTTT. The full variable domain, with the rest looked up from reference TRBV7-8 and TRBJ1-5, is GAGVSQSPRYKVAKRGQDVALRCDPISGHVSLFWYQQALGQGPEFLTYFQNEAQLDKSGLPSDRFFAERPEGSVSTLKIQRTQQEDSAVYLCASSLDRGDQPQHFGDGTRLSIL.

This chain joins TRBV7-6 and TRBJ2-3; maybe TRBD2 (5 bases). The CDR3 runs to 16 residues. The germline gives CDR1 SGHVS, CDR2 FNYEAQ. V was cut by 4 bases and J by 4 bases, with 18 bases left in between. As DNA, the CDR3 is TGTGCCAGCAGCTCCCTGACGGGATCCTCGGCAGATACGCAGTATTTT. This gives the protein CASSSLTGSSADTQYF.

The genes are TRBV29-1 and TRBJ2-1; D gene unclear. V lost 0 bases and J 6 bases, leaving 15 bases between the germline ends. This CDR3 has 15 amino acids. From germline, CDR1 is SQVTM and CDR2 ANQGSEA. DNA for the CDR3: TGCAGCGTTGAAGATCAGCACACTCCGGGCAATGAGCAGTTCTTC. Translation: CSVEDQHTPGNEQFF.

This clone was detected once. The chain's CDR3 is CASIGGQLPYGYTF. The CDR3 bases are TGTGCCAGTATCGGCGGACAGCTTCCTTATGGCTACACCTTC. The chain links TRBV19 to TRBJ1-2; the D gene is possibly TRBD1 (6 bases). Trimming took off 7 bases at V and 5 bases at J, with 17 bases between the two ends. The CDR3 sequence is 14 residues long. Germline loops: CDR1 LNHDA, CDR2 SQIVND (reference sequence).

The chain carries TRBV6-2 or TRBV6-3 and TRBJ2-4; 8 bases are a match to TRBD1. The CDR3 is 16 amino acids. J gave up 0 bases and V 5 bases, and 6 bases lay outside the gene matches. The V gene's germline CDR1 is MNHEY and CDR2 SVGEGT. The CDR3 region has the DNA TGTGCCAGCAGTAGACAGGGGAATGAAGCCAAAAACATTCAGTACTTC. This encodes CASSRQGNEAKNIQYF.